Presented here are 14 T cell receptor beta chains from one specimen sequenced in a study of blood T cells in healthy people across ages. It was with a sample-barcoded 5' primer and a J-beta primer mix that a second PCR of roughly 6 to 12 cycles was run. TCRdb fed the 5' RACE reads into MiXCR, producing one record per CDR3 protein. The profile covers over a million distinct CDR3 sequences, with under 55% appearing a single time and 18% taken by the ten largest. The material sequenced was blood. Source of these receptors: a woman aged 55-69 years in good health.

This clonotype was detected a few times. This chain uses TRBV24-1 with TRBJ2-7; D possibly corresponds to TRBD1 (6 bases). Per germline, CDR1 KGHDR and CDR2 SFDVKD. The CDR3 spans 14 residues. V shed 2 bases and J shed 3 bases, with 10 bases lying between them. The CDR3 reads CATSDSRTVYEQYF. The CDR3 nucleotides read TGTGCCACCAGTGATTCCAGGACAGTCTACGAGCAGTACTTC.

The CDR3 nucleotides are TGTGCCAGCAGTGACGACAGGGCGTACCTAGAGACCCAGTACTTC. As protein: CASSDDRAYLETQYF. J is TRBJ2-5 and V is TRBV6-1; 7 bases are a match to TRBD1. The germline V gene has CDR1 MNHNS and CDR2 SASEGT. The trim removed 3 bases at V and 4 bases at J, leaving 8 bases unmatched. CDR3 size: 15 residues.

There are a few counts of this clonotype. CDR3 DNA sequence: TGTGCCAGCAGCCTAGCGGGAGGTATCTACAATGAGCAGTTCTTC. Residues: CASSLAGGIYNEQFF. V is TRBV7-3 and J is TRBJ2-1; 11 bases match TRBD2. The germline V gene encodes CDR1 SGHTA and CDR2 FQGTGA. This CDR3 comprises 15 residues. V was clipped by 5 bases and J by 3 bases; unmatched bases: 3.

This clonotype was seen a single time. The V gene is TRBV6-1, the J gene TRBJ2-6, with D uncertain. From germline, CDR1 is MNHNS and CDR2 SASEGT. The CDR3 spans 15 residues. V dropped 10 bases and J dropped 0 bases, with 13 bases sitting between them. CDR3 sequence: CAITPGSSGANVLTF. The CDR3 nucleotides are TGTGCCATAACACCCGGAAGCTCTGGGGCCAACGTCCTGACTTTC.

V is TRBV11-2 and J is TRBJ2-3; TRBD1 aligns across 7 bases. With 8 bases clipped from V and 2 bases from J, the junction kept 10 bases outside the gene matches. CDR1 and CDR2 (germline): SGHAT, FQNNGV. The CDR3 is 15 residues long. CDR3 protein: CASHRQGSFTDTQYF. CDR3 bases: TGTGCCAGCCACCGACAGGGTTCATTCACAGATACGCAGTATTTT. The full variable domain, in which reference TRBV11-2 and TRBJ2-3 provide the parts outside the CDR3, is EAGVAQSPRYKIIEKRQSVAFWCNPISGHATLYWYQQILGQGPKLLIQFQNNGVVDDSQLPKDRFSAERLKGVDSTLKIQPAKLEDSAVYLCASHRQGSFTDTQYFGPGTRLTVL.

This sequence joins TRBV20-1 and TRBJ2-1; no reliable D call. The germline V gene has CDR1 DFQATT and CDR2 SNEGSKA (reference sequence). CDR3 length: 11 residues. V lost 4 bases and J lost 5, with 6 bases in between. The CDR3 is CSAKRDNEQFF. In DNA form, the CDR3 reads TGCAGTGCTAAACGAGACAATGAGCAGTTCTTC.

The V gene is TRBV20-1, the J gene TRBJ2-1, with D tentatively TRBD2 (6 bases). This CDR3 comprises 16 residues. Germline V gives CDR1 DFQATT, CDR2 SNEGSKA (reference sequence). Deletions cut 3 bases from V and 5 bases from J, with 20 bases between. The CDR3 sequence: CSASRGGGGTHNEQFF. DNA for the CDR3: TGCAGTGCTAGTCGGGGTGGTGGAGGGACCCACAATGAGCAGTTCTTC.

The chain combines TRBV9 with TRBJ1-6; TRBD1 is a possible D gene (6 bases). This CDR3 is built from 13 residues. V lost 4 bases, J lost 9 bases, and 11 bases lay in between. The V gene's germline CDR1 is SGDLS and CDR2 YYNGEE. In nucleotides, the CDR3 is TGTGCCAGCAGCAAAGGGGGGGGTTCACCCCTCCACTTT. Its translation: CASSKGGGSPLHF.

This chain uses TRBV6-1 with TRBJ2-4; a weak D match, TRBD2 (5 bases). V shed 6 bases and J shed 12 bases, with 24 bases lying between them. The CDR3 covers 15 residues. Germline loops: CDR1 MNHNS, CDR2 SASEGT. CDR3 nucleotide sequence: TGTGCCAGCAGGCGGGTGGGGATGATATCCTACGATCAGTACTTC. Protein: CASRRVGMISYDQYF.

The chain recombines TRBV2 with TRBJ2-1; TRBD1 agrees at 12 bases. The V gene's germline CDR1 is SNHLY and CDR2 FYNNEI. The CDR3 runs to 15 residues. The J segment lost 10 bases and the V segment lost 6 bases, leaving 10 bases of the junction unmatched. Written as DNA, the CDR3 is TGTGCCAGCAGGGGGGGGACAGGGGGCCTTTCAGAGCAGTTCTTC. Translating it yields CASRGGTGGLSEQFF.

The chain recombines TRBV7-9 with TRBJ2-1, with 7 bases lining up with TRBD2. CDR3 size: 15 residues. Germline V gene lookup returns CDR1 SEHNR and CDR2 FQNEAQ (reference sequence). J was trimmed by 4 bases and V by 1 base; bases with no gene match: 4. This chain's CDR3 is CASSLGSGWYNEQFF. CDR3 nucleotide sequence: TGTGCCAGCAGCTTAGGTAGCGGGTGGTACAATGAGCAGTTCTTC. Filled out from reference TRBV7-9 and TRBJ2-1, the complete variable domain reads DTGVSQNPRHKITKRGQNVTFRCDPISEHNRLYWYRQTLGQGPEFLTYFQNEAQLEKSRLLSDRFSAERPKGSFSTLEIQRTEQGDSAMYLCASSLGSGWYNEQFFGPGTRLTVL.

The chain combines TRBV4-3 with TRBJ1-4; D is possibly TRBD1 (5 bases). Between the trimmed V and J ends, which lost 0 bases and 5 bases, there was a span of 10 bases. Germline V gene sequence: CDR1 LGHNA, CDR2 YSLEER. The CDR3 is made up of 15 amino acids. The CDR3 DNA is TGCGCCAGCAGCCAAGATGGGGACCCAAATGAAAAACTGTTTTTT. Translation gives CASSQDGDPNEKLFF.

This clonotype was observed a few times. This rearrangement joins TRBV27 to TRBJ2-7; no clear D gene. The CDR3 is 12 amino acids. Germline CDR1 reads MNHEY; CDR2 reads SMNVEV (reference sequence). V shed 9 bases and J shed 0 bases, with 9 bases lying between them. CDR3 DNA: TGTGCCAGTCTGGGTAGCTCCTACGAGCAGTACTTC. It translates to CASLGSSYEQYF.

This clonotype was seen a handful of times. CDR3 DNA: TGTGCCACCAGCAGCCTAGGACTAGCGGGACTTGAGCAGTTCTTC. It codes for CATSSLGLAGLEQFF. The chain is built from TRBV15 and TRBJ2-1, with 12 nucleotides matching TRBD2. Germline V lookup: CDR1 LNHNV, CDR2 YYDKDF (reference sequence). The CDR3 is 15 amino acids. With 3 bases clipped from V and 9 bases from J, the junction kept 6 bases outside the gene matches.